This T cell receptor (beta chain) appears in the sequencing data of a study of early T cells in non-severe SARS-CoV-2 infection. Overall study results and limits: Lookups in VDJdb leaned toward anti-spike CD8 responses and missed private and CD4 specificities.

Molecules of cDNA were individually given unique molecular identifiers that were attached to them. A single record per CDR3 protein comes from TCRdb applying MiXCR to the 5' RACE reads. The table records fewer than 75,000 distinct CDR3 sequences, 20% of them present only once. A word on this clonotype: The antigen is not known.

The specimen comprised whole blood, sampled at baseline. The TCR was taken from an adult who was a healthcare worker with PCR-confirmed SARS-CoV-2 infection or an uninfected control (not recorded which).

This CDR3 is CASRGDRSNTEAFF. DNA for the CDR3: TGTGCCAGCAGAGGGGACAGATCGAACACTGAAGCTTTCTTT. The gene calls are TRBV2 and TRBJ1-1, with 7 nucleotides matching TRBD1. The CDR3 consists of 14 residues. The germline gives CDR1 SNHLY, CDR2 FYNNEI. Trimming cost V 6 bases and J 1 base; bases outside gene matches: 5.